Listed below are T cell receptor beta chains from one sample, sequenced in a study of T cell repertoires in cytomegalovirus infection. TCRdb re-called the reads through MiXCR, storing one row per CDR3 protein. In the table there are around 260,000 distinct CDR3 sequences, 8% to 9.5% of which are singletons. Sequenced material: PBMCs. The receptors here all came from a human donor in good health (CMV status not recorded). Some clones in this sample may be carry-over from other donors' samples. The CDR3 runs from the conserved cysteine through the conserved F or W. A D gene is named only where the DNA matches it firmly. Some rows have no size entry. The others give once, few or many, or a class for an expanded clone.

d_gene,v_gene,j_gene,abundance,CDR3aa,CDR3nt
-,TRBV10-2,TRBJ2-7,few,CASSDPGYEQYF,TGCGCCAGCAGTGACCCGGGCTACGAGCAGTACTTC
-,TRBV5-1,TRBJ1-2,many,CASSLGQQYGYTF,TGCGCCAGCAGCTTGGGCCAGCAGTATGGCTACACCTTC
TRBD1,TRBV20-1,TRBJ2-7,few,CSASEGAKAYEQYF,TGCAGTGCTAGTGAGGGGGCGAAGGCCTACGAGCAGTACTTC
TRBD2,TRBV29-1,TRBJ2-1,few,CSVVGGGGNEQFF,TGCAGCGTTGTGGGGGGGGGAGGGAATGAGCAGTTCTTC
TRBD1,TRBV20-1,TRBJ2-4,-,CSARDQVTGGARHKNIQYF,TGCAGTGCTAGAGACCAGGTGACAGGGGGCGCGAGACACAAAAACATTCAGTACTTC
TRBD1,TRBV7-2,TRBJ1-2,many,CASSSIRTGLKNGYTF,TGTGCCAGCAGCTCGATAAGGACAGGCCTTAAAAATGGCTACACCTTC
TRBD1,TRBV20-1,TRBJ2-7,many,CSAIDRGISYEQYF,TGCAGTGCTATCGACAGGGGCATCTCCTACGAGCAGTACTTC
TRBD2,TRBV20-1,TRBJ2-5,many,CSARDWEGLGTQYF,TGCAGTGCTAGAGATTGGGAGGGACTTGGGACCCAGTACTTC
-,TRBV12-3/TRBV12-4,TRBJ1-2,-,CASSHARGGYTF,TGTGCCAGCAGTCATGCCCGGGGGGGCTACACCTTC
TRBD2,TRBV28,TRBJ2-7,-,CASSSEGGGGGREQYF,TGTGCCAGCAGCTCCGAGGGGGGCGGCGGGGGGAGGGAGCAGTACTTC
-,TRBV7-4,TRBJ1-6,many,CASRLRNPEPKRPYNSPLHF,TGTGCCAGCAGATTGAGAAACCCTGAACCTAAAAGGCCTTATAATTCACCCCTCCACTTT
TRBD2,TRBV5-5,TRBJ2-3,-,CASSGGGVEDTQYF,TGTGCCAGCAGCGGGGGGGGGGTGGAGGATACGCAGTATTTT
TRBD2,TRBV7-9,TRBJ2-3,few,CASSLVSGGPPHQYF,TGTGCCAGCAGCTTAGTAAGCGGGGGGCCGCCTCATCAGTATTTT
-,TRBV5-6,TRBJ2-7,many,CASSLAWVRFGRNSYEQYF,TGTGCCAGCAGCTTGGCCTGGGTCCGATTCGGCCGAAACTCCTACGAGCAGTACTTC
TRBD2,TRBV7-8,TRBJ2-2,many,CASSLRQAAAGVGTGELFF,TGTGCCAGCAGCTTACGACAGGCCGCAGCGGGAGTAGGAACCGGGGAGCTGTTTTTT
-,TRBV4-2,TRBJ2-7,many,CASSQDLDLSSYEQYF,TGTGCCAGCAGCCAAGATTTGGATTTAAGCTCCTACGAGCAGTACTTC
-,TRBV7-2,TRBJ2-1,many,CASSLDPPSEFF,TGTGCCAGCAGCTTAGACCCCCCTAGCGAGTTCTTC
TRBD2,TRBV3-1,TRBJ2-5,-,CASSQERPSRLAGGRGETQYF,TGTGCCAGCAGCCAAGAGCGGCCTTCAAGACTAGCGGGGGGGCGGGGAGAGACCCAGTACTTC
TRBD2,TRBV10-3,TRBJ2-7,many,CAISKGTSGSYEQYF,TGTGCCATCAGTAAGGGGACTAGCGGCTCCTACGAGCAGTACTTC
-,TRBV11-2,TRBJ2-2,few,CASSSMRTPDTGELFF,TGTGCCAGCAGCTCGATGAGGACACCAGACACCGGGGAGCTGTTTTTT